This TCR beta chain is drawn from a study of blood T cell repertoires in COVID-19. Trimming cost V 1 base and J 12 bases; bases outside gene matches: 5. This CDR3 has 12 amino acids. Germline V CDR1 and CDR2: MGHDK, SYGVNS. Profiling relied on immunoSEQ multiplex PCR, and the TCRdb table lists in-frame clones only, not all of them. This table holds 95,000 to 150,000 clones, 90% found once. The sequence was collected from a woman aged 55-70 years with COVID-19, enrolled during active disease. Sequencing was performed on peripheral blood. This chain uses TRBV25-1 with TRBJ2-7, with 8 bases aligning to TRBD1. The CDR3 DNA reads as TGTGCCAGCAGTGAATGGGGACAGGAGTCGTACTTC. Translation gives CASSEWGQESYF.